The 24 T cell receptor beta chains below were found in one sample sequenced in a study of blood T cell repertoires in COVID-19. The data were produced by immunoSEQ multiplex PCR, yet TCRdb's version contains in-frame clones alone and is incomplete. The sample includes roughly 290,000 clones, roughly 89% of them seen just once. Sequencing input: PBMCs or T cells enriched from blood (not recorded which). These receptors all come from a woman in her forties who had recovered from COVID-19.

V is TRBV27 and J is TRBJ1-2, with D possibly TRBD1 on 5 matching bases. Trimming took 9 bases from V and 7 from J, leaving 18 bases between them. The CDR3 is 13 amino acids. Germline V gene lookup returns CDR1 MNHEY and CDR2 SMNVEV (reference sequence). The CDR3 spells CASRSAGSSGYTF. CDR3 nucleotide sequence: TGTGCCAGTAGATCAGCAGGGTCTTCTGGCTACACCTTC.

V and J are TRBV6-5 and TRBJ2-5, with 7 bases aligning to TRBD1. Germline V gene lookup returns CDR1 MNHEY and CDR2 SVGAGI. The CDR3 has 14 amino acids. Germline trimming cut 6 bases from V and 4 bases from J; bases unmatched to any gene: 8. CDR3 sequence reads: CASRPPRGRETQYF. The CDR3, as DNA: TGTGCCAGCAGGCCACCCAGGGGGAGAGAGACCCAGTACTTC.

The chain is built from TRBV4-2 and TRBJ1-2; D is uncertain. CDR3 length: 16 amino acids. Between the trimmed V and J ends, which lost 0 bases and 4 bases, there was a span of 15 bases. Germline V CDR1 and CDR2: LGHNA, YNFKEQ. The CDR3 DNA sequence: TGTGCCAGCAGCCAAGATCCCGGGGTCGCGAGCTATGGCTACACCTTC. It is translated as CASSQDPGVASYGYTF.

The chain combines TRBV6-6 with TRBJ1-2; unclear D gene. From germline, CDR1 is MNHNY and CDR2 SVGAGI (reference sequence). CDR3 length equals 15 residues. Trimming stripped 3 bases from V and 0 bases from J, with 11 bases between. CDR3 protein: CASSYFAGANYGYTF. Written as DNA, the CDR3 is TGTGCCAGCAGTTATTTCGCCGGAGCTAACTATGGCTACACCTTC.

This clone appeared a few times. This sequence joins TRBV7-9 and TRBJ2-1; 7 nucleotides agree with TRBD1. Germline V lookup: CDR1 SEHNR, CDR2 FQNEAQ (reference sequence). With 2 bases clipped from V and 4 bases from J, the junction kept 11 bases outside the gene matches. The CDR3 has 17 amino acids. CDR3 sequence: CASSLPLRGQIYNEQFF. The CDR3 DNA reads as TGTGCCAGCAGCTTACCACTCCGGGGACAGATTTACAATGAGCAGTTCTTC.

The CDR3 DNA is TGCGCCAGCAGCTTGGCCGTGGGCAGCGGATACAATGAGCAGTTCTTC. Residues: CASSLAVGSGYNEQFF. The V and J genes are TRBV5-1 and TRBJ2-1; D is perhaps TRBD2 (5 bases). The V gene lost 0 bases and the J gene lost 4 bases, with 14 bases spanning the gap. This CDR3 is 16 amino acids long. Germline loops: CDR1 SGHRS, CDR2 YFSETQ.

The chain employs TRBV5-5 and TRBJ2-2; 9 bases map to TRBD2. The CDR3 is made up of 19 amino acids. The V gene's germline CDR1 is SGHKS and CDR2 YYEKEE (reference sequence). Trimming took 3 bases from V and 0 from J; bases not matched to a gene: 12. This CDR3 is CASSSRLAGGAANTGELFF. CDR3 bases: TGTGCCAGCAGCTCCCGATTGGCGGGAGGGGCTGCGAACACCGGGGAGCTGTTTTTT.

The rearrangement joins TRBV19 to TRBJ1-3; 7 nucleotides agree with TRBD1. CDR1 is LNHDA, CDR2 SQIVND, per germline (reference sequence). Trimming removed 7 bases from V and 0 bases from J; junction bases left unmatched: 12. The CDR3 has 17 amino acids. This chain's CDR3 is CASTQSGTVSSGNTIYF. The CDR3 bases are TGTGCCAGTACCCAATCCGGGACAGTGAGCTCTGGAAACACCATATATTTT.

Comments on this clone: One end of the junction fails to match germline, which may point to a read error. The rearrangement uses TRBV7-7 and TRBJ2-1; 8 positions match TRBD2. The germline CDR1 and CDR2 sequences are SSHAT and FNYEAQ (reference sequence). The CDR3 sequence is 13 residues long. CDR3 region: CASSSSGSTEQFF. CDR3 nucleotide sequence: TGTGCTAGCAGCTCCAGCGGGAGCACTGAGCAGTTCTTC.

The genes are TRBV4-2 and TRBJ2-7, with a possible D match to TRBD2 (6 bases). V was trimmed by 1 base and J by 0 bases, leaving 10 bases between them. The CDR3 extends over 15 amino acids. The V gene's germline CDR1 is LGHNA and CDR2 YNFKEQ. The CDR3 DNA is TGTGCCAGCAGCCAAGGGACTATTAGCTCCTACGAGCAGTACTTC. Its protein is CASSQGTISSYEQYF.

The rearrangement joins TRBV7-3 to TRBJ2-1; D is unresolved. V was pared by 0 bases and J by 10 bases, with 4 bases between. The length of the CDR3 is 11 residues. Germline CDR1 SGHTA, CDR2 FQGTGA. The CDR3 nucleotides read TGTGCCAGCAGCTTAACTAGCGAGCAGTTCTTC. It specifies CASSLTSEQFF.

This chain links TRBV5-6 with TRBJ2-7; D unclear. The germline V gene encodes CDR1 SGHDT and CDR2 YYEEEE. V was cut by 0 bases and J by 3 bases, with 10 bases left in between. The CDR3 has 14 residues. CDR3 nucleotide sequence: TGTGCCAGCAGCTTGGCGCGAGAAGTCTACGAGCAGTACTTC. This encodes CASSLAREVYEQYF. Based on the CDR3 plus reference TRBV5-6 and TRBJ2-7, the full variable domain is DAGVTQSPTHLIKTRGQQVTLRCSPKSGHDTVSWYQQALGQGPQFIFQYYEEEERQRGNFPDRFSGHQFPNYSSELNVNALLLGDSALYLCASSLAREVYEQYFGPGTRLTVT.

The table lists this clone with a few counts. The chain recombines TRBV7-8 with TRBJ2-2; D possibly corresponds to TRBD1 (6 bases). The CDR3 contains 17 residues. Germline CDR1 is SGHVS and CDR2 is FQNEAQ. Trimming took 1 base from V and 3 from J, leaving 15 bases between them. The CDR3 nucleotides read TGTGCCAGCAGCTTAGAGGGGGAATTCTATTACACCGGGGAGCTGTTTTTT. This translates into CASSLEGEFYYTGELFF. Based on the CDR3 plus reference TRBV7-8 and TRBJ2-2, the full variable domain is GAGVSQSPRYKVAKRGQDVALRCDPISGHVSLFWYQQALGQGPEFLTYFQNEAQLDKSGLPSDRFFAERPEGSVSTLKIQRTQQEDSAVYLCASSLEGEFYYTGELFFGEGSRLTVL.

The J gene is TRBJ1-4, the V gene TRBV18; D gene uncertain. From germline, CDR1 is KGHSH and CDR2 LQKENI. CDR3 length: 13 amino acids. Trimming shortened V by 2 bases and J by 8 bases, and 9 bases separated the two germline ends. The CDR3 protein is CASSPGLREKLFF. The CDR3 region has the DNA TGTGCCAGCTCACCAGGACTCCGGGAAAAACTGTTTTTT.

The V call is TRBV19, the J call TRBJ1-1, with D unresolved. The CDR3 has 12 residues. Germline loops: CDR1 LNHDA, CDR2 SQIVND (reference sequence). V was trimmed by 10 bases and J by 7 bases, leaving 16 bases between them. The CDR3 region is CATSPSGVEAFF. The CDR3 DNA follows: TGTGCCACCTCACCCTCCGGAGTTGAAGCTTTCTTT.

The V and J genes are TRBV5-1 and TRBJ2-3, with no clear D. This CDR3 has 13 residues. Trimming stripped 2 bases from V and 4 bases from J, with 8 bases between. Germline CDR1 and CDR2: SGHRS and YFSETQ. The CDR3 protein is CASSFSGADTQYF. The CDR3 DNA sequence: TGCGCCAGCAGCTTTTCGGGTGCAGATACGCAGTATTTT. The variable domain in full, completed from reference TRBV5-1 and TRBJ2-3, reads KAGVTQTPRYLIKTRGQQVTLSCSPISGHRSVSWYQQTPGQGLQFLFEYFSETQRNKGNFPGRFSGRQFSNSRSEMNVSTLELGDSALYLCASSFSGADTQYFGPGTRLTVL.

Here the CDR3 DNA reads TGTGCCAGCTCACCGGGACAGGGAGGGGAGACCCAGTACTTC. This translates into CASSPGQGGETQYF. The chain couples TRBV18 to TRBJ2-5; 9 positions agree with TRBD1. This CDR3 has 14 residues. V shed 3 bases and J 5 bases; nucleotides not matched to a gene: 4. Looked up from germline, CDR1 is KGHSH and CDR2 is LQKENI.

V usage is TRBV2 and J usage is TRBJ1-2, with 8 bases lining up with TRBD1. Per the germline V gene, CDR1 is SNHLY and CDR2 is FYNNEI. The CDR3 contains 12 residues. Trimming at V came to 8 bases and at J to 5 bases, leaving 4 bases not matched to a gene. CDR3 residues: CASGTGGYGYTF. In DNA form, the CDR3 reads TGTGCCAGCGGCACAGGGGGGTATGGCTACACCTTC.

The CDR3 DNA is TGTGCCAGCAGTGAAATAGGGACAGCTAACTATGGCTACACCTTC. Residues: CASSEIGTANYGYTF. The chain is built from TRBV6-1 and TRBJ1-2, with 7 bases identical to TRBD1. The CDR3 sequence is 15 residues long. V lost 2 bases and J lost 0; bases outside the gene matches: 3. Germline V gene data show CDR1 as MNHNS and CDR2 as SASEGT.

V is TRBV6-2 or TRBV6-3 and J is TRBJ1-1; TRBD1 matches 7 bases. The CDR3 is 15 amino acids. After removal of 5 bases from V and 1 base from J, the junction contained 7 bases not matched to a gene. Per the germline V gene, CDR1 is MNHEY and CDR2 is SVGEGT. CDR3 nucleotides: TGTGCCAGCAGTGCACAGGGGCAACCGAACACTGAAGCTTTCTTT. Amino acid sequence: CASSAQGQPNTEAFF.

The CDR3 DNA reads TGTGCCAGCAGGACAGGGCGAGATCAGCCCCAGCATTTT. It translates to CASRTGRDQPQHF. The chain combines TRBV6-5 with TRBJ1-5; 7 nucleotides agree with TRBD1. The V gene end was trimmed by 6 bases and the J gene end by 5 bases; junction bases not matched to a gene: 4. CDR1 and CDR2 (germline): MNHEY, SVGAGI. There are 13 residues in the CDR3.

This rearrangement joins TRBV6-2 or TRBV6-3 to TRBJ1-6; D might be TRBD1 (5 bases). V lost 5 bases, J lost 10 bases, and 12 bases lay in between. The CDR3 is 13 residues long. Germline CDR1 reads MNHEY; CDR2 reads SVGEGT. The CDR3 loop is CASSGRGRSPLHF. CDR3 DNA sequence: TGTGCCAGCAGTGGGAGGGGTAGGTCACCCCTCCACTTT.

This chain connects TRBV6-2 or TRBV6-3 to TRBJ2-7; D call uncertain. V dropped 6 bases and J dropped 4 bases, with 7 bases sitting between them. Germline-derived CDR1 and CDR2 are MNHEY and SVGEGT. The CDR3 totals 11 residues. The CDR3 DNA sequence: TGTGCCAGCAGCCAATTATACGAGCAGTACTTC. It is translated as CASSQLYEQYF.

This chain joins TRBV7-3 and TRBJ2-1; TRBD2 matches 10 bases. Germline CDR1 and CDR2: SGHTA and FQGTGA. J lost 5 bases, V lost 8 bases, and 3 bases had no gene match. CDR3 length equals 13 residues. This CDR3 is CASGLAENNEQFF. CDR3 bases: TGTGCCAGCGGACTAGCGGAAAACAATGAGCAGTTCTTC.